The 27 T cell receptor beta chains given below trace back to one sample, sequenced in a study of spatial heterogeneity in lung cancer. This sample's time point: sample taken at primary tumor resection. TCRdb recomputed calls from the 5' RACE reads with MiXCR, one row per CDR3 protein. The table lists about 22,000 distinct CDR3 sequences, approximately 5.8% of them singletons, with over 30% in the top ten. The sample was PBMCs, taken at surgery. Every receptor here comes from a male donor with early-stage non-small cell lung cancer.

The sample holds many counts of this clonotype. The chain joins TRBV10-3 to TRBJ2-7, with unresolved D. This CDR3 has 11 amino acids. Looked up from germline, CDR1 is ENHRY and CDR2 is SYGVKD. Deletions cut 6 bases from V and 3 bases from J, with 6 bases between. This CDR3 is CAIREYYEQYF. The CDR3 DNA sequence: TGTGCCATCAGAGAATACTACGAGCAGTACTTC.

This clonotype turned up a few times. The rearrangement links TRBV5-1 to TRBJ1-2, with 8 bases identical to TRBD1. The CDR3 is made up of 16 amino acids. Germline V CDR1 and CDR2: SGHRS, YFSETQ. V lost 4 bases to trimming and J lost 0 bases; unmatched junction nucleotides: 8. The CDR3 spells CASSHPGTGPNYGYTF. DNA of the CDR3: TGCGCCAGCAGCCACCCAGGGACAGGCCCTAACTATGGCTACACCTTC. The variable domain in full, completed from reference TRBV5-1 and TRBJ1-2, reads KAGVTQTPRYLIKTRGQQVTLSCSPISGHRSVSWYQQTPGQGLQFLFEYFSETQRNKGNFPGRFSGRQFSNSRSEMNVSTLELGDSALYLCASSHPGTGPNYGYTFGSGTRLTVV.

This clonotype was counted many times. The chain joins TRBV4-3 to TRBJ2-2; D is unresolved. V gave up 0 bases and J gave up 5 bases, with 10 bases separating them. This CDR3 has 15 residues. Germline V gene data show CDR1 as LGHNA and CDR2 as YSLEER. DNA of the CDR3: TGCGCCAGCAGCCAAGATAGTAAATTGACCGGGGAGCTGTTTTTT. Translating gives CASSQDSKLTGELFF.

This clonotype has a count of ten or more. The chain recombines TRBV5-6 with TRBJ2-5; 9 positions agree with TRBD2. Trimming at V came to 0 bases and at J to 2 bases, leaving 5 bases not matched to a gene. In germline, CDR1 is SGHDT, CDR2 YYEEEE. This CDR3 is built from 16 residues. CDR3 nucleotides: TGTGCCAGCAGCTTGGCCGGTAGCGGGGGACAAGAGACCCAGTACTTC. Protein sequence: CASSLAGSGGQETQYF. The variable domain in full, with the rest retrieved from reference TRBV5-6 and TRBJ2-5, is DAGVTQSPTHLIKTRGQQVTLRCSPKSGHDTVSWYQQALGQGPQFIFQYYEEEERQRGNFPDRFSGHQFPNYSSELNVNALLLGDSALYLCASSLAGSGGQETQYFGPGTRLLVL.

A remark on this clonotype: A much larger clone differs from this one at a single base, so this may be a read error. The gene calls are TRBV5-4 and TRBJ2-1; no clear D. CDR3 length: 14 amino acids. CDR1 SGHNT and CDR2 YYREEE come from the germline V gene (reference sequence). CDR3 DNA: TGTGCCAGCAGCTTGCTCGCCTCCTTCAATGAGCAGTTCTTC. Protein sequence: CASSLLASFNEQFF.

The chain links TRBV5-1 to TRBJ2-1; 9 positions agree with TRBD2. This CDR3 is built from 13 residues. V gave up 7 bases and J gave up 9 bases; unmatched junction bases: 8. Per germline, CDR1 SGHRS and CDR2 YFSETQ. CDR3: CASATSGQREQFF. CDR3 coding DNA: TGCGCCAGCGCGACTAGCGGACAGCGTGAGCAGTTCTTC.

This clonotype was seen repeatedly, ten times or more. V is TRBV27 and J is TRBJ1-4, with 7 bases identical to TRBD1. The trim removed 4 bases at V and 4 bases at J, leaving 3 bases unmatched. The CDR3 runs to 14 residues. Per germline, CDR1 MNHEY and CDR2 SMNVEV (reference sequence). CDR3: CASSWTGLNEKLFF. The CDR3 nucleotides are TGTGCCAGCAGTTGGACAGGCCTTAATGAAAAACTGTTTTTT.

This clonotype occurred many times. This chain joins TRBV27 and TRBJ2-7; TRBD2 matches 10 bases. The CDR3 spans 16 residues. Germline trimming cut 2 bases from V and 6 bases from J; bases unmatched to any gene: 10. Looked up from germline, CDR1 is MNHEY and CDR2 is SMNVEV (reference sequence). CDR3 coding DNA: TGTGCCAGCAGTTTAAGGTCAACTAGCGGGAAGGTCGAGCAGTACTTC. It translates to CASSLRSTSGKVEQYF.

This clonotype was seen ten or more times. The rearrangement joins TRBV6-1 to TRBJ2-1; the match to TRBD2 covers 12 bases. The CDR3 extends over 17 amino acids. Germline CDR1 is MNHNS and CDR2 is SASEGT. Trimming cost V 8 bases and J 7 bases; bases outside gene matches: 15. The DNA for the CDR3 is TGTGCCAGCGTTCCGGGACTAGCGGGCAGGAACGGGAATGAGCAGTTCTTC. As protein: CASVPGLAGRNGNEQFF.

This clonotype was recorded once. A much larger clone lies a single base off, so this may be a read error. V usage is TRBV7-9 and J usage is TRBJ2-7; 7 bases agree with TRBD1. Germline V lookup: CDR1 SEHNR, CDR2 FQNEAQ (reference sequence). This CDR3 is built from 14 residues. After removal of 4 bases from V and 7 bases from J, the junction contained 10 bases not matched to a gene. The CDR3 DNA sequence: TGTGCCAGCAGCTCCACCAGGACAGGCTGGGAGCAGTACTTC. Its translation: CASSSTRTGWEQYF.

This clonotype was detected ten times or more. CDR3 sequence reads: CASRAQSPLHF. DNA for the CDR3: TGTGCCAGCAGGGCACAGTCACCCCTCCACTTT. The chain links TRBV21-1 to TRBJ1-6. TRBV21-1 represents a pseudogene. This CDR3 region has 11 residues.

This clonotype was seen at least ten times. The J gene is TRBJ2-7, the V gene TRBV4-3, with D uncertain. The CDR3 totals 15 residues. CDR1 and CDR2 (germline): LGHNA, YSLEER. V was trimmed by 0 bases and J by 7 bases, leaving 16 bases between them. CDR3 DNA: TGCGCCAGCAGCCAAGATCACCGATCCTCATGGGAGCAGTACTTC. It encodes CASSQDHRSSWEQYF.

This clonotype occurred a few times. This chain uses TRBV6-5 with TRBJ2-3, with 7 positions matching TRBD2. Germline assignment: CDR1 MNHEY and CDR2 SVGAGI. CDR3 length: 20 amino acids. V shed 5 bases and J 0 bases; nucleotides not matched to a gene: 20. CDR3 residues: CASSPLGRGGRFLSTDTQYF. In nucleotides, the CDR3 is TGTGCCAGCAGTCCCCTTGGGCGAGGCGGGAGATTCCTCAGCACAGATACGCAGTATTTT.

This clonotype was observed at least ten times. The chain has TRBV20-1 and TRBJ1-1, with 8 bases aligning to TRBD1. Germline V CDR1 and CDR2: DFQATT, SNEGSKA (reference sequence). V lost 4 bases to trimming and J lost 5 bases; unmatched junction nucleotides: 12. The CDR3 totals 15 residues. CDR3 residues: CSAMSPSGGWTEAFF. CDR3 sequence (DNA): TGCAGTGCTATGAGCCCCTCAGGGGGCTGGACTGAAGCTTTCTTT.

This chain joins TRBV6-2 or TRBV6-3 and TRBJ2-7, with 9 bases fitting TRBD2. The CDR3 length is 13 residues. V shed 8 bases, J shed 2 bases, and the junction held 4 bases outside the gene matches. Germline assignment: CDR1 MNHEY and CDR2 SVGEGT. The CDR3 protein is CASSTSGTYEQYF. CDR3 sequence (DNA): TGTGCCAGCTCGACTAGCGGTACCTACGAGCAGTACTTC.

This clonotype was found many times. The chain recombines TRBV5-4 with TRBJ2-2; the D gene could be TRBD1 or TRBD2 (6 bases each). The CDR3 has 15 amino acids. CDR1 and CDR2 (germline): SGHNT, YYREEE (reference sequence). V lost 5 bases and J lost 1, with 12 bases in between. The CDR3 sequence is CASSGGLMNTGELFF. The CDR3 nucleotides read TGTGCCAGCAGTGGGGGGCTAATGAACACCGGGGAGCTGTTTTTT. The full variable domain, completed using reference TRBV5-4 and TRBJ2-2, is ETGVTQSPTHLIKTRGQQVTLRCSSQSGHNTVSWYQQALGQGPQFIFQYYREEENGRGNFPPRFSGLQFPNYSSELNVNALELDDSALYLCASSGGLMNTGELFFGEGSRLTVL.

The sample holds a few counts of this clonotype. The chain joins TRBV20-1 to TRBJ1-2; perhaps TRBD1 as D (5 bases). Trimming left V 4 bases short and J 1 base short, with 10 bases between. This CDR3 comprises 13 residues. Germline assignment: CDR1 DFQATT and CDR2 SNEGSKA (reference sequence). The CDR3 protein is CSAIDRINYGYTF. CDR3 coding DNA: TGCAGTGCTATTGACAGAATTAACTATGGCTACACCTTC.

The V gene is TRBV7-6, the J gene TRBJ2-1; D possibly corresponds to TRBD2 (5 bases). The germline V gene has CDR1 SGHVS and CDR2 FNYEAQ. There are 12 residues in the CDR3. Trimming removed 5 bases at V and 9 bases at J, with 11 bases between. The CDR3 DNA reads TGTGCCAGCAGCGGAGGAGGAGGTGAGCAGTTCTTC. It yields the protein CASSGGGGEQFF.

As regards this clonotype: A read error may be the cause here, since a much bigger clone is one base away. The chain employs TRBV5-4 and TRBJ2-3; 12 bases match TRBD1. The CDR3 has 16 amino acids. V lost 3 bases and J lost 4; bases outside the gene matches: 6. The germline CDR1 and CDR2 sequences are SGHNT and YYREEE (reference sequence). CDR3 bases: TGTGCCAGCAGCTCCGGGACAGGGGGCTCCGCAGATACGCAGTATTTT. This encodes CASSSGTGGSADTQYF.

This clonotype was detected ten times or more. This rearrangement joins TRBV10-3 to TRBJ2-7, with 7 positions matching TRBD1. CDR1 ENHRY and CDR2 SYGVKD come from the germline V gene. V trimming: 0 bases; J trimming: 6 bases; junction bases outside the gene matches: 5. This CDR3 contains 14 residues. This CDR3 reads CAISESQGRGEQYF. The DNA of the CDR3 is TGTGCCATCAGTGAGTCACAGGGGAGAGGCGAGCAGTACTTC.

The chain has TRBV10-2 and TRBJ2-5; D ambiguous. CDR1 and CDR2 from the germline V gene are WSHSY and SAAADI. The CDR3 has 14 residues. With 6 bases removed from V and 5 bases from J, the gap between germline ends came to 16 bases. In nucleotides, the CDR3 is TGCGCCAGCAGCCGCCATCGTGTACGGGAGACCCAGTACTTC. It yields the protein CASSRHRVRETQYF.

This clonotype was counted many times. The genes are TRBV28 and TRBJ1-5; D gene uncertain. CDR3 length: 15 amino acids. Per germline, CDR1 MDHEN and CDR2 SYDVKM. Deletions cut 5 bases from V and 4 bases from J, with 15 bases between. The CDR3 loop reads CASSPPESGNQPQHF. CDR3 coding DNA: TGTGCCAGCAGTCCTCCAGAGTCGGGGAATCAGCCCCAGCATTTT. Variable domain in full (rest from reference TRBV28 and TRBJ1-5): DVKVTQSSRYLVKRTGEKVFLECVQDMDHENMFWYRQDPGLGLRLIYFSYDVKMKEKGDIPEGYSVSREKKERFSLILESASTNQTSMYLCASSPPESGNQPQHFGDGTRLSIL.

This clonotype came up many times. The chain couples TRBV9 to TRBJ2-3; 8 positions agree with TRBD2. The length of the CDR3 is 17 residues. The V gene end was trimmed by 3 bases and the J gene end by 1 base; junction bases not matched to a gene: 10. CDR1 and CDR2 (germline): SGDLS, YYNGEE. CDR3 sequence reads: CASSALASGWGTDTQYF. In DNA form, the CDR3 reads TGTGCCAGCAGCGCCCTGGCTAGCGGGTGGGGCACAGATACGCAGTATTTT.

This clonotype was seen many times. J is TRBJ2-2 and V is TRBV20-1; TRBD2 matches 8 bases. With V trimmed by 0 bases and J by 7 bases, 16 bases remained unmatched. The CDR3 runs to 18 residues. Germline CDR1 DFQATT, CDR2 SNEGSKA (reference sequence). CDR3 sequence: CSARERISGDPRRGELFF. The DNA for the CDR3 is TGCAGTGCTAGAGAGCGCATTAGCGGGGACCCCAGGCGCGGGGAGCTGTTTTTT.

This clonotype was counted at least ten times. The V gene is TRBV6-1, the J gene TRBJ2-7; 10 bases are shared with TRBD2. The length of the CDR3 is 15 residues. The V gene's germline CDR1 is MNHNS and CDR2 SASEGT. The J segment lost 3 bases and the V segment lost 8 bases, leaving 10 bases of the junction unmatched. The CDR3 DNA sequence: TGTGCCAGCCGTATCATAGCGGGAGGAAGCTACGAGCAGTACTTC. Its protein is CASRIIAGGSYEQYF.

V usage is TRBV13 and J usage is TRBJ2-1; the match to TRBD1 covers 9 bases. CDR1 and CDR2 (germline): PRHDT, FYEKMQ (reference sequence). V was clipped by 2 bases and J by 5 bases; unmatched bases: 4. There are 15 residues in the CDR3. CDR3 in amino acids: CASSLRTGDHNEQFF. Here the CDR3 DNA reads TGTGCCAGCAGCTTAAGGACAGGGGACCACAATGAGCAGTTCTTC.

This clonotype was seen many times. This chain links TRBV6-5 with TRBJ1-1; perhaps TRBD1 as D (5 bases). The length of the CDR3 is 15 residues. CDR1 is MNHEY and CDR2 is SVGAGI in the germline V gene. Between the trimmed V and J ends, which lost 1 base and 3 bases, there was a span of 12 bases. The CDR3 protein is CASSYWGIGHTEAFF. The CDR3 DNA sequence: TGTGCCAGCAGTTACTGGGGCATTGGTCACACTGAAGCTTTCTTT.